This TCR beta chain stems from a study of blood T cell repertoires in COVID-19. V was pared by 7 bases and J by 5 bases, with 20 bases between. The CDR3 consists of 15 residues. From germline, CDR1 is SGHRS and CDR2 YFSETQ. Those who participated ranged in age from about 18 to 89 years and resided in 20 to 25 US areas. Assignment of participants to cohorts was predicated upon participant-reported clinical history. The data were produced by immunoSEQ multiplex PCR, yet TCRdb's version contains in-frame clones alone and is incomplete. The data show fewer than 400,000 clones, under 90% seen once. This TCR came from a young man who had recovered from COVID-19. V gene TRBV5-1 combines with J gene TRBJ2-3, with D tentatively TRBD2 (6 bases). Sequencing was carried out using PBMCs or T cells enriched from blood (not recorded which). The CDR3 coding sequence is TGCGCCAGCTCCTCCGCCTGGGGGGTGGTAGATACGCAGTATTTT. This translates into CASSSAWGVVDTQYF.